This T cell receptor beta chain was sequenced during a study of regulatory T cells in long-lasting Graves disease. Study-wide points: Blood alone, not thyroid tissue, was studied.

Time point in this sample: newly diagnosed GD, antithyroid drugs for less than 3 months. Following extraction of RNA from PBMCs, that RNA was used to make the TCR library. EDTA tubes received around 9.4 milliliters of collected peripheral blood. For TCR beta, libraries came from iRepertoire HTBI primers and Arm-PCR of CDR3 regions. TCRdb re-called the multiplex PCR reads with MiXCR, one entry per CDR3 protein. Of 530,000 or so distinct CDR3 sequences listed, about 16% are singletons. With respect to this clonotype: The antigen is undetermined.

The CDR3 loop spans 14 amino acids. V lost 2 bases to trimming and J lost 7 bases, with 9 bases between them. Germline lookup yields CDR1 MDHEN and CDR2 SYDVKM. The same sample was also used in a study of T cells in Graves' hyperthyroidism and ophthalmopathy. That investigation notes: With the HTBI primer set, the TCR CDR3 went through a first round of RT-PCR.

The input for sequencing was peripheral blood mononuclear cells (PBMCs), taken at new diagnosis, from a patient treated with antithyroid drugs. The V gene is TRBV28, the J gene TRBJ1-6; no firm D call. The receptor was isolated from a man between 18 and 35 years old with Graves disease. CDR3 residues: CASSLDMKNSPLHF. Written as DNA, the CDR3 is TGTGCCAGCAGTTTAGACATGAAAAATTCACCCCTCCACTTT.